This T cell receptor beta chain stems from a study of graft-versus-host responses after intestinal transplantation. The overall study: Tacrolimus and steroids were given for roughly 3 years to all recipients after anti-thymocyte globulin induction.

The protocol was immunoSEQ multiplex PCR, while the TCRdb copy is restricted to in-frame clones and leaves out a portion. The sample records over 9,500 clones, around 85% being singletons. Germline V CDR1 and CDR2: LNHNV, YYDKDF (reference sequence). The CDR3 spans 13 residues. V was clipped by 9 bases and J by 6 bases, with 15 bases between them. Whole-study findings and limits: Patients who carried graft-donor T cell macrochimerism also had high graft-versus-host to host-versus-graft clonal ratios in their allografts. Association was observed between peak circulating GvH clone levels and early post-transplant HvG declines.

Concerning this clone: The antigen remains unidentified.

This chain connects TRBV15 to TRBJ2-1; D uncertain. Specimen: PBMCs, collected roughly 290 days after intestinal transplant. The sequence came from a human patient who received an intestinal transplant, so some T cells may come from the graft donor. CDR3 loop: CATLHLVSNEQFF. The CDR3 DNA follows: TGTGCCACTCTACATCTAGTAAGCAATGAGCAGTTCTTC.